This record concerns one TCR beta chain sequence. The source of the sample is a study of cytomegalovirus exposure and HLA in healthy donors. 13 Jbeta primers and 60 Vbeta primers were used for the PCR. Using immunoSEQ multiplex PCR, the repertoire was profiled, and TCRdb retains in-frame clones only, with some absent. The sample includes 150,000 to 200,000 clones, approximately 79% of them seen just once. V was pared by 1 base and J by 7 bases, with 17 bases between. Germline-derived CDR1 and CDR2 are MNHEY and SMNVEV (reference sequence). This CDR3 is built from 15 residues. The sample consisted of PBMCs. This rearrangement joins TRBV27 to TRBJ2-7, with D possibly TRBD2 on 6 matching bases. This TCR came from a man in his fifties in good health and CMV-seropositive. This CDR3 reads CASSLYGTPLQEQYF. The CDR3 nucleotides read TGTGCCAGCAGTTTATACGGGACTCCCCTCCAGGAGCAGTACTTC.